Listed below are T cell receptor beta chains from one sample, sequenced in a study of cytomegalovirus exposure and HLA in healthy donors. Method: immunoSEQ multiplex PCR; TCRdb's copy keeps in-frame clones and lacks some. Counted here are about 170,000 clones, roughly 76% occurring once; the ten biggest clones make up approximately 2.1%. Material for sequencing was PBMCs. All receptors come from a male donor in good health and CMV-seronegative. The CDR3 runs from the conserved cysteine through the conserved F or W. A D gene is named only where the DNA matches it firmly. Only some rows state a clone size, as once, few, many or a class for expanded clones.

clone_size: once
v_call: TRBV2
j_call: TRBJ2-3
d_call: TRBD2
cdr3_nt: TGTGCCAGCAGTTATCTGCCTAGCGGAAACACAGATACGCAGTATTTT
cdr3_aa: CASSYLPSGNTDTQYF

clone_size: NA
v_call: TRBV7-8
j_call: TRBJ1-1
d_call: NA
cdr3_nt: TGTGCCAGCAGCTTATCGGAGGCGCTGAACACTGAAGCTTTCTTT
cdr3_aa: CASSLSEALNTEAFF

clone_size: NA
v_call: TRBV14
j_call: TRBJ1-2
d_call: NA
cdr3_nt: TGTGCCAGCAGCCCCCGGGGGGGCCTATCCTATGGCTACACCTTC
cdr3_aa: CASSPRGGLSYGYTF

clone_size: NA
v_call: TRBV5-1
j_call: TRBJ2-2
d_call: NA
cdr3_nt: TGCGCCAGCAGCTTGGACGAGGGCTACACCGGGGAGCTGTTTTTT
cdr3_aa: CASSLDEGYTGELFF

clone_size: NA
v_call: TRBV29-1
j_call: TRBJ1-5
d_call: TRBD1
cdr3_nt: TGCAGCGTTCGCGACAGGGCCGGCAATCAGCCCCAGCATTTT
cdr3_aa: CSVRDRAGNQPQHF

clone_size: few
v_call: TRBV6-4
j_call: TRBJ2-3
d_call: TRBD1
cdr3_nt: TGTGCCAGCAGTGAACGACAGGGTAGCACAGATACGCAGTATTTT
cdr3_aa: CASSERQGSTDTQYF

clone_size: once
v_call: TRBV11-3
j_call: TRBJ2-2
d_call: NA
cdr3_nt: TGTGCCAGCGGGGGGTGGGGGGGCGGCACCGGGGAGCTGTTTTTT
cdr3_aa: CASGGWGGGTGELFF

clone_size: NA
v_call: TRBV9
j_call: TRBJ2-5
d_call: TRBD2
cdr3_nt: TGTGCCAGCAGCCCACTAGCGGGGTTTGGAAAACAAGAGACCCAGTACTTC
cdr3_aa: CASSPLAGFGKQETQYF

clone_size: NA
v_call: TRBV7-9
j_call: TRBJ2-7
d_call: TRBD1
cdr3_nt: TGTGCCAGCAGCAAGGACAGGTTCTCCTACGAGCAGTACTTC
cdr3_aa: CASSKDRFSYEQYF

clone_size: NA
v_call: TRBV18
j_call: TRBJ2-1
d_call: TRBD2
cdr3_nt: TGTGCCAGCTCTCCGCTAGCGGGGATCAACAATGAGCAGTTCTTC
cdr3_aa: CASSPLAGINNEQFF

clone_size: NA
v_call: TRBV10-1
j_call: TRBJ2-3
d_call: TRBD1
cdr3_nt: TGCGCCAGCAGTCGGGACAGTCCAACAGATACGCAGTATTTT
cdr3_aa: CASSRDSPTDTQYF

clone_size: NA
v_call: TRBV7-9
j_call: TRBJ1-2
d_call: NA
cdr3_nt: TGTGCCAGCAGCTCACAAATCGGGGCGGGATATGGCTACACCTTC
cdr3_aa: CASSSQIGAGYGYTF

clone_size: NA
v_call: TRBV10-1
j_call: TRBJ2-5
d_call: TRBD1
cdr3_nt: TGCGCCAGCAGCGGGACAGATCAAGAGACCCAGTACTTC
cdr3_aa: CASSGTDQETQYF

clone_size: NA
v_call: TRBV9
j_call: TRBJ2-3
d_call: NA
cdr3_nt: TGTGCCAGCAGCGGACACCCGGAAGATACGCAGTATTTT
cdr3_aa: CASSGHPEDTQYF

clone_size: NA
v_call: TRBV18
j_call: TRBJ1-1
d_call: TRBD1
cdr3_nt: TGTGCCAGCTCACTCCCGGGACAGGGAACATCGGGAAAAGCTTTCTTT
cdr3_aa: CASSLPGQGTSGKAFF

clone_size: NA
v_call: TRBV7-9
j_call: TRBJ1-2
d_call: NA
cdr3_nt: TGTGCCAGCAGCCCACACCGGGACACCGGTGGCTACACCTTC
cdr3_aa: CASSPHRDTGGYTF

clone_size: NA
v_call: TRBV18
j_call: TRBJ1-1
d_call: NA
cdr3_nt: TGTGCCAGCTCTCCCGACTCGCCGGGAGTTGTTTTCTTT
cdr3_aa: CASSPDSPGVVFF

clone_size: NA
v_call: TRBV9
j_call: TRBJ2-2
d_call: TRBD2
cdr3_nt: TGTGCCAGCAGCGTATTTTCGTGGGGGGGCACCGGGGAGCTGTTTTTT
cdr3_aa: CASSVFSWGGTGELFF

clone_size: once
v_call: TRBV4-1
j_call: TRBJ2-5
d_call: NA
cdr3_nt: TGCGCCAGCAGCCAAGATCCCCCAGGGATAGAGACCCAGTACTTC
cdr3_aa: CASSQDPPGIETQYF

clone_size: NA
v_call: TRBV27
j_call: TRBJ2-3
d_call: TRBD1
cdr3_nt: TGTGCCAGCAGTTTTGACAGGGCCACAGATACGCAGTATTTT
cdr3_aa: CASSFDRATDTQYF

clone_size: NA
v_call: TRBV6-6
j_call: TRBJ1-2
d_call: NA
cdr3_nt: TGTGCCAGCAGTCACTACAGGGATTTCTACTATGGCTACACCTTC
cdr3_aa: CASSHYRDFYYGYTF

clone_size: NA
v_call: TRBV6-5
j_call: TRBJ2-7
d_call: TRBD1
cdr3_nt: TGTGCCAGCAGTTACCATATAGACAGGGGCTCCTACGAGCAGTACTTC
cdr3_aa: CASSYHIDRGSYEQYF

clone_size: NA
v_call: TRBV5-1
j_call: TRBJ1-2
d_call: NA
cdr3_nt: TGCGCCAGCAGCTGGGGGCGGGGGCGAAATGGCTACACCTTC
cdr3_aa: CASSWGRGRNGYTF

clone_size: NA
v_call: TRBV5-1
j_call: TRBJ2-7
d_call: TRBD1
cdr3_nt: TGCGCCAGCAGCCAAGCCGGGACAGGGTTTCGGGAGCAGTACTTC
cdr3_aa: CASSQAGTGFREQYF

clone_size: NA
v_call: TRBV7-9
j_call: TRBJ1-2
d_call: TRBD1
cdr3_nt: TGTGCCAGCAGCTTCGAGCCCGGACAGGGGGCGATTGGCTACACCTTC
cdr3_aa: CASSFEPGQGAIGYTF

clone_size: NA
v_call: TRBV19
j_call: TRBJ2-1
d_call: NA
cdr3_nt: TGTGCCAGTAGTAAGACAACTAAACGGGATGGTGAGCAGTTCTTC
cdr3_aa: CASSKTTKRDGEQFF

clone_size: NA
v_call: TRBV19
j_call: TRBJ1-1
d_call: NA
cdr3_nt: TGTGCCAGTAGTATTCCGGGAGTGAACACTGAAGCTTTCTTT
cdr3_aa: CASSIPGVNTEAFF

clone_size: NA
v_call: TRBV5-1
j_call: TRBJ1-6
d_call: NA
cdr3_nt: TGCGCCAGCAGGGAAGGGGGTCCTAGTTCACCCCTCCACTTT
cdr3_aa: CASREGGPSSPLHF

clone_size: NA
v_call: TRBV7-2
j_call: TRBJ2-7
d_call: TRBD2
cdr3_nt: TGTGCCAGCAGCTTTGCGCGGGGGGCCTACGAGCAGTACTTC
cdr3_aa: CASSFARGAYEQYF

clone_size: NA
v_call: TRBV2
j_call: TRBJ1-1
d_call: NA
cdr3_nt: TGTGCCAGCAGTGTCAGGTTAACTGAAGCTTTCTTT
cdr3_aa: CASSVRLTEAFF

clone_size: NA
v_call: TRBV2
j_call: TRBJ2-5
d_call: NA
cdr3_nt: TGTGCCAGCAGTCCCGACAGTCAAGAGACCCAGTACTTC
cdr3_aa: CASSPDSQETQYF

clone_size: NA
v_call: TRBV11-2
j_call: TRBJ1-2
d_call: NA
cdr3_nt: TGTGCCAGCAGCTTACAACAGGTCGAGGGCTACACCTTC
cdr3_aa: CASSLQQVEGYTF

clone_size: NA
v_call: TRBV7-9
j_call: TRBJ2-7
d_call: NA
cdr3_nt: TGTGCCAGCAGCTTATCCGGACAGTTCTACGAGCAGTACTTC
cdr3_aa: CASSLSGQFYEQYF

clone_size: NA
v_call: TRBV27
j_call: TRBJ2-6
d_call: NA
cdr3_nt: TGTGCCAGCAGTTTTTCGACCTTCAGGGCCTCTGGGGCCAACGTCCTGACTTTC
cdr3_aa: CASSFSTFRASGANVLTF

clone_size: NA
v_call: TRBV2
j_call: TRBJ1-2
d_call: TRBD1
cdr3_nt: TGTGCCAGCAGCGTTGATATAGACAGGGGGGTCAATGGCTACACCTTC
cdr3_aa: CASSVDIDRGVNGYTF

clone_size: NA
v_call: TRBV4-1
j_call: TRBJ1-4
d_call: NA
cdr3_nt: TGCGCCAGCAGCCTGATTGGCGGACCCCCGACAGGCTTTTATGCAACTAATGAAAAACTGTTTTTT
cdr3_aa: CASSLIGGPPTGFYATNEKLFF

clone_size: NA
v_call: TRBV5-4
j_call: TRBJ1-2
d_call: NA
cdr3_nt: TGTGCCAGCAGCTTTCACGAGGGTGGCTACACCTTC
cdr3_aa: CASSFHEGGYTF

clone_size: NA
v_call: TRBV5-1
j_call: TRBJ2-6
d_call: TRBD1
cdr3_nt: TGCGCCAGCAGCAAAGGAGCCGGACAGGGCGAGGCCAACGTCCTGACTTTC
cdr3_aa: CASSKGAGQGEANVLTF

clone_size: NA
v_call: TRBV19
j_call: TRBJ2-5
d_call: NA
cdr3_nt: TGTGCCAGTAGTATAGCAGTACAAGAGACCCAGTACTTC
cdr3_aa: CASSIAVQETQYF

clone_size: NA
v_call: TRBV30
j_call: TRBJ2-3
d_call: TRBD1
cdr3_nt: TGTGCCTGGAGTGTGGGACAGGATGTGGCAGATACGCAGTATTTT
cdr3_aa: CAWSVGQDVADTQYF

clone_size: NA
v_call: TRBV2
j_call: TRBJ1-2
d_call: NA
cdr3_nt: TGTGCCAGCAGTGAAGGGGGCCATGGCTACACCTTC
cdr3_aa: CASSEGGHGYTF

clone_size: few
v_call: TRBV5-8
j_call: TRBJ2-7
d_call: TRBD2
cdr3_nt: TGTGCCAGCAGCTACCGGGGGGCCTACGAGCAGTACTTC
cdr3_aa: CASSYRGAYEQYF

clone_size: NA
v_call: TRBV7-9
j_call: TRBJ1-5
d_call: NA
cdr3_nt: TGTGCCAGCAGCTTACGGGACAATCAGCCCCAGCATTTT
cdr3_aa: CASSLRDNQPQHF

clone_size: few
v_call: TRBV30
j_call: TRBJ1-2
d_call: NA
cdr3_nt: TGTGCCTGGGGAAGAGACAGGCCTCAGGGCTACACCTTC
cdr3_aa: CAWGRDRPQGYTF

clone_size: few
v_call: TRBV6-1
j_call: TRBJ1-3
d_call: NA
cdr3_nt: TGTGCCAGCATGGTGAGCTCTGGAAACACCATATATTTT
cdr3_aa: CASMVSSGNTIYF

clone_size: NA
v_call: TRBV6-6
j_call: TRBJ2-7
d_call: TRBD1
cdr3_nt: TGTGCCAGCAGCCGGGACAGAGGCTACGAGCAGTACTTC
cdr3_aa: CASSRDRGYEQYF

clone_size: NA
v_call: TRBV7-9
j_call: TRBJ1-2
d_call: NA
cdr3_nt: TGTGCCAGCAGCGAACAAGGGGCGACGGGCTACACCTTC
cdr3_aa: CASSEQGATGYTF

clone_size: once
v_call: TRBV6-5
j_call: TRBJ1-1
d_call: NA
cdr3_nt: TGTGCCAGCAGCCTCCGGGATTCTACTGGTGGTGAAGCTTTCTTT
cdr3_aa: CASSLRDSTGGEAFF

clone_size: NA
v_call: TRBV5-1
j_call: TRBJ2-5
d_call: NA
cdr3_nt: TGCGCCAGCAGCCCGGACGGGAGAGCCGGGGAGACCCAGTACTTC
cdr3_aa: CASSPDGRAGETQYF

clone_size: NA
v_call: TRBV5-8
j_call: TRBJ1-5
d_call: NA
cdr3_nt: TGTGCCAGCAGCTTGGTAAGGGAGGGGATAAGCAATCAGCCCCAGCATTTT
cdr3_aa: CASSLVREGISNQPQHF